This passage covers 26 T cell receptor beta chains from one sample sequenced in a study of somatic mutations in cytotoxic T cells in rheumatoid arthritis. Data came from immunoSEQ multiplex PCR; TCRdb stores just in-frame clones and leaves some out. The sample has 15,000 to 20,000 clones; over 75% are singletons. The source material was CD8+ T cells sorted from blood. These receptors came from an adult with rheumatoid arthritis.

The chain has TRBV9 and TRBJ2-1; TRBD2 agrees at 9 bases. The CDR3 is 14 amino acids. CDR1 is SGDLS, CDR2 YYNGEE, per germline. Trimming cost V 3 bases and J 8 bases; bases outside gene matches: 6. CDR3: CASSATSGGDEQFF. The CDR3 DNA sequence: TGTGCCAGCAGCGCGACTAGCGGCGGGGATGAGCAGTTCTTC.

The count of this clone is one. The chain's CDR3 is CASIAGWGSEQYF. CDR3 coding DNA: TGTGCCAGCATCGCCGGGTGGGGAAGCGAGCAGTACTTC. V is TRBV7-2 and J is TRBJ2-7; no clear D. CDR3 size: 13 residues. The germline gives CDR1 SGHTA, CDR2 FQGNSA. Trimming pared 7 bases from V and 6 bases from J, leaving 16 bases between. The full variable domain, completed using reference TRBV7-2 and TRBJ2-7, is GAGVSQSPSNKVTEKGKDVELRCDPISGHTALYWYRQSLGQGLEFLIYFQGNSAPDKSGLPSDRFSAERTGGSVSTLTIQRTQQEDSAVYLCASIAGWGSEQYFGPGTRLTVT.

V and J are TRBV7-8 and TRBJ2-1; 11 positions agree with TRBD1. The CDR3 has 15 residues. Trimming took 5 bases from V and 3 from J; bases not matched to a gene: 3. Germline V gives CDR1 SGHVS, CDR2 FQNEAQ. The DNA of the CDR3 is TGTGCCAGCAGCCCCGGGACAGGGGGCTACAATGAGCAGTTCTTC. Protein product: CASSPGTGGYNEQFF. Combining the CDR3 with reference TRBV7-8 and TRBJ2-1 gives the whole variable domain GAGVSQSPRYKVAKRGQDVALRCDPISGHVSLFWYQQALGQGPEFLTYFQNEAQLDKSGLPSDRFFAERPEGSVSTLKIQRTQQEDSAVYLCASSPGTGGYNEQFFGPGTRLTVL.

The CDR3 region is CAWSVRSGSLYNEQFF. CDR3 nucleotides: TGTGCCTGGAGTGTACGCAGCGGGAGCTTGTACAATGAGCAGTTCTTC. V is TRBV30 and J is TRBJ2-1, with 8 bases fitting TRBD2. Germline values: CDR1 GTSNPN, CDR2 SVGIG (reference sequence). This CDR3 has 16 residues. The junction had 8 bases not matched to a gene; V was cut back by 0 bases and J by 4 bases.

Only a few counts were recorded for this clone. V is TRBV7-9 and J is TRBJ1-5; possibly TRBD1 for D (6 bases). V was trimmed by 1 base and J by 2 bases, leaving 12 bases between them. The CDR3 spans 16 residues. Germline CDR1 and CDR2: SEHNR and FQNEAQ (reference sequence). This CDR3 is CASSLVAGAGNQPQHF. DNA for the CDR3: TGTGCCAGCAGCTTAGTAGCGGGGGCTGGCAATCAGCCCCAGCATTTT.

CDR3 DNA: TGTGCCAGCAGCCGTAGGAGGGAGCTCGTAGATACGCAGTATTTT. Residues: CASSRRRELVDTQYF. This chain links TRBV4-2 with TRBJ2-3; a possible D gene is TRBD2 (6 bases). The germline V gene has CDR1 LGHNA and CDR2 YNFKEQ. This CDR3 spans 15 amino acids. The V end was cut by 4 bases, the J end by 5 bases, with 16 bases between.

The CDR3 sequence is CASSPSDRDLHEQYF. The DNA of the CDR3 is TGTGCCAGCAGTCCTTCGGACAGGGATCTCCACGAGCAGTACTTC. The rearrangement uses TRBV28 and TRBJ2-7; 8 bases are a match to TRBD1. Germline V gene lookup returns CDR1 MDHEN and CDR2 SYDVKM. Germline trimming cut 5 bases from V and 5 bases from J; bases unmatched to any gene: 11. The CDR3 contains 15 residues.

This clone has a handful of counts. The chain links TRBV9 to TRBJ1-1, with TRBD1 as a possible D gene (5 bases). Trimming shortened V by 3 bases and J by 1 base, and 13 bases separated the two germline ends. This CDR3 spans 15 amino acids. CDR1 and CDR2 (germline): SGDLS, YYNGEE. The CDR3 here is CASSDRDGQNTEAFF. CDR3 in DNA: TGTGCCAGCAGCGATAGGGACGGACAGAACACTGAAGCTTTCTTT. Drawing the rest from reference TRBV9 and TRBJ1-1, the complete variable domain is DSGVTQTPKHLITATGQRVTLRCSPRSGDLSVYWYQQSLDQGLQFLIQYYNGEERAKGNILERFSAQQFPDLHSELNLSSLELGDSALYFCASSDRDGQNTEAFFGQGTRLTVV.

V is TRBV7-2 and J is TRBJ2-7; either TRBD1 or TRBD2 may fit D (5 bases each). Germline values: CDR1 SGHTA, CDR2 FQGNSA. The ends were cut back, 5 bases at V and 2 bases at J, with 19 bases in the middle. The CDR3 is made up of 16 amino acids. The CDR3 region has the DNA TGTGCCAGCAGCCTCACCAGGCCGGGACCGACCTACGAGCAGTACTTC. It yields the protein CASSLTRPGPTYEQYF.

The chain recombines TRBV7-2 with TRBJ2-1; a weak D match, TRBD2 (5 bases). Per the germline V gene, CDR1 is SGHTA and CDR2 is FQGNSA. Trimming removed 4 bases at V and 1 base at J, with 11 bases between. The CDR3 is made up of 15 amino acids. The CDR3 region is CASSYTRYSYNEQFF. In nucleotides, the CDR3 is TGTGCCAGCAGCTATACTAGATATTCCTACAATGAGCAGTTCTTC. Complete variable domain (other parts from reference TRBV7-2 and TRBJ2-1): GAGVSQSPSNKVTEKGKDVELRCDPISGHTALYWYRQSLGQGLEFLIYFQGNSAPDKSGLPSDRFSAERTGGSVSTLTIQRTQQEDSAVYLCASSYTRYSYNEQFFGPGTRLTVL.

The J gene is TRBJ1-2, the V gene TRBV29-1; 8 positions agree with TRBD1. CDR1 is SQVTM, CDR2 ANQGSEA, per germline. With V trimmed by 7 bases and J by 5 bases, 6 bases remained unmatched. This CDR3 spans 12 amino acids. The CDR3 reads CSATGDGYGYTF. The CDR3 nucleotides read TGCAGCGCGACAGGGGACGGGTATGGCTACACCTTC.

The J gene is TRBJ1-5, the V gene TRBV5-6; D remains ambiguous. V was pared by 2 bases and J by 3 bases, with 15 bases between. This CDR3 has 16 residues. Germline CDR1 reads SGHDT; CDR2 reads YYEEEE. The CDR3 region is CASSLGLSSTNQPQHF. CDR3 coding DNA: TGTGCCAGCAGCTTAGGGTTAAGTTCGACCAATCAGCCCCAGCATTTT.

The rearrangement uses TRBV7-6 and TRBJ1-2; D gene unclear. The CDR3 is 16 residues long. Germline CDR1 reads SGHVS; CDR2 reads FNYEAQ. Trimming removed 1 base at V and 3 bases at J, with 15 bases between. The CDR3: CASSLERSADHYGYTF. The CDR3 nucleotides are TGTGCCAGCAGCTTAGAAAGGAGCGCCGATCACTATGGCTACACCTTC.

The rearrangement links TRBV4-3 to TRBJ2-3; TRBD2 agrees at 12 bases. The V gene end was trimmed by 3 bases and the J gene end by 3 bases; junction bases not matched to a gene: 10. This CDR3 region has 18 residues. Germline V CDR1 and CDR2: LGHNA, YSLEER. For the CDR3, the DNA is TGCGCCAGCAGCCACGATTGGCCTAGCGGGGGGGTAACAGATACGCAGTATTTT. Its translation: CASSHDWPSGGVTDTQYF.

V is TRBV6-1 and J is TRBJ2-7, with 8 bases aligning to TRBD1. CDR3 length: 13 residues. V was clipped by 8 bases and J by 3 bases; unmatched bases: 6. CDR1 and CDR2 (germline): MNHNS, SASEGT. The CDR3 loop reads CASYGTGFYEQYF. Written as DNA, the CDR3 is TGTGCCAGCTACGGGACAGGCTTCTACGAGCAGTACTTC.

The rearrangement joins TRBV27 to TRBJ2-3; D may be TRBD2 (6 bases). The V and J ends lost 4 bases and 3 bases respectively, with 11 bases between them. Looked up from germline, CDR1 is MNHEY and CDR2 is SMNVEV (reference sequence). This CDR3 has 14 amino acids. The CDR3 region has the DNA TGTGCCAGCAGTTCGGGACTTGGGACAGATACGCAGTATTTT. Encoded protein: CASSSGLGTDTQYF.

In DNA, the CDR3 is TGTGCCAGCTCACCACCGTCCGGCTACGAGCAGTACTTC. It codes for CASSPPSGYEQYF. The chain is built from TRBV18 and TRBJ2-7; no reliable D call. V lost 0 bases and J 3 bases, leaving 6 bases between the germline ends. Germline CDR1 and CDR2: KGHSH and LQKENI. The CDR3 extends over 13 amino acids. The full variable domain, rest sourced from reference TRBV18 and TRBJ2-7, is NAGVMQNPRHLVRRRGQEARLRCSPMKGHSHVYWYRQLPEEGLKFMVYLQKENIIDESGMPKERFSAEFPKEGPSILRIQQVVRGDSAAYFCASSPPSGYEQYFGPGTRLTVT.

Within the sample, this clone is large. The chain employs TRBV5-6 and TRBJ1-5; 10 bases map to TRBD1. In germline, CDR1 is SGHDT, CDR2 YYEEEE. This CDR3 comprises 16 residues. Trimming at V came to 4 bases and at J to 7 bases, leaving 11 bases not matched to a gene. The CDR3 reads CASSLRGQGIRQPQHF. CDR3 DNA: TGTGCCAGCAGCCTGAGGGGACAGGGGATTAGGCAGCCCCAGCATTTT.

The rearrangement links TRBV6-1 to TRBJ2-3; TRBD1 matches 9 bases. Trimming at V came to 0 bases and at J to 9 bases, leaving 13 bases not matched to a gene. Germline loops: CDR1 MNHNS, CDR2 SASEGT. This CDR3 region has 17 residues. CDR3 protein: CASSEAPGTGHPVTQYF. CDR3 DNA sequence: TGTGCCAGCAGTGAAGCGCCTGGGACAGGGCATCCGGTCACGCAGTATTTT.

This clone was seen a few times. The chain recombines TRBV6-4 with TRBJ1-1, with D uncertain. The CDR3 contains 13 residues. The V end lost 3 bases, the J end lost 2 bases, and 7 bases lay between the germline ends. From germline, CDR1 is MRHNA and CDR2 SNTAGT. The CDR3 coding sequence is TGTGCCAGCAGTGAATCTATAAACACTGAAGCTTTCTTT. Protein: CASSESINTEAFF.

The CDR3 coding sequence is TGTGCCAGCAGCTTAGCCACAGGGCTCGACTCCTACGAGCAGTACTTC. Protein sequence: CASSLATGLDSYEQYF. The chain has TRBV7-9 and TRBJ2-7, with D perhaps TRBD1 (6 bases). The CDR3 is 16 amino acids. Trimming pared 0 bases from V and 0 bases from J, leaving 12 bases between. Germline V gene data show CDR1 as SEHNR and CDR2 as FQNEAQ (reference sequence). The whole variable domain, remainder taken from reference TRBV7-9 and TRBJ2-7, is DTGVSQNPRHKITKRGQNVTFRCDPISEHNRLYWYRQTLGQGPEFLTYFQNEAQLEKSRLLSDRFSAERPKGSFSTLEIQRTEQGDSAMYLCASSLATGLDSYEQYFGPGTRLTVT.

The genes are TRBV13 and TRBJ2-6, with a possible D match to TRBD1 (5 bases). CDR3 length: 17 amino acids. CDR1 and CDR2 from the germline V gene are PRHDT and FYEKMQ (reference sequence). Deletions cut 4 bases from V and 1 base from J, with 14 bases between. Written as DNA, the CDR3 is TGTGCCAGCAGCTCTACAGGTATTTCTTCTGGGGCCAACGTCCTGACTTTC. Translating it yields CASSSTGISSGANVLTF. The full variable domain, rest sourced from reference TRBV13 and TRBJ2-6, is AAGVIQSPRHLIKEKRETATLKCYPIPRHDTVYWYQQGPGQDPQFLISFYEKMQSDKGSIPDRFSAQQFSDYHSELNMSSLELGDSALYFCASSSTGISSGANVLTFGAGSRLTVL.

J is TRBJ2-5 and V is TRBV4-3; D may be TRBD2 (6 bases). The germline V and J ends were trimmed by 0 bases and 2 bases, with 13 bases remaining between them. This CDR3 spans 16 amino acids. CDR1 and CDR2 (germline): LGHNA, YSLEER. The CDR3 DNA is TGCGCCAGCAGCCAAGAATCCGGGACTTATCAAGAGACCCAGTACTTC. Amino acid sequence: CASSQESGTYQETQYF.

This rearrangement joins TRBV7-9 to TRBJ2-7, with 10 bases identical to TRBD2. J gave up 3 bases and V 5 bases, and 10 bases lay outside the gene matches. CDR1 and CDR2 (germline): SEHNR, FQNEAQ (reference sequence). The CDR3 has 16 amino acids. The CDR3 sequence: CASSAPQGLAVYEQYF. The CDR3 nucleotides are TGTGCCAGCAGCGCCCCCCAAGGACTAGCGGTCTACGAGCAGTACTTC.

The V gene is TRBV28, the J gene TRBJ1-6; D is undetermined. V was cut by 6 bases and J by 5 bases, with 17 bases left in between. The CDR3 spans 16 residues. CDR1 and CDR2 (germline): MDHEN, SYDVKM. The CDR3 spells CASSPVSTWDNSPLHF. In DNA form, the CDR3 reads TGTGCCAGCAGCCCCGTCTCGACTTGGGATAATTCACCCCTCCACTTT.

This chain uses TRBV27 with TRBJ2-7; D is ambiguous. Looked up from germline, CDR1 is MNHEY and CDR2 is SMNVEV (reference sequence). The CDR3 sequence is 13 residues long. The V end was cut by 4 bases, the J end by 0 bases, with 7 bases between. CDR3 sequence reads: CASSWRNSYEQYF. CDR3 nucleotides: TGTGCCAGCAGTTGGCGGAACTCCTACGAGCAGTACTTC.